The source of this T cell receptor beta chain is a study of cytomegalovirus exposure and HLA in healthy donors. Trimming at V came to 4 bases and at J to 4 bases, leaving 10 bases not matched to a gene. The CDR3 totals 14 residues. Germline V lookup: CDR1 GTSNPN, CDR2 SVGIG (reference sequence). At the time of sampling, donors were nominally healthy, though unrecorded immune exposures were likely. Use of 60 Vbeta and 13 Jbeta primers characterized the PCR. Method: immunoSEQ multiplex PCR; TCRdb's copy keeps in-frame clones and lacks some. The sample has roughly 100,000 clones, around 60% seen once. This clone was seen only once.

The sequence derives from a woman aged 45 to 65 in good health and CMV-seronegative. The chain has TRBV30 and TRBJ2-7, with 7 bases fitting TRBD2. Sequencing was performed on PBMCs. CDR3 amino acids: CAWKANSGLYEQYF. CDR3 nucleotide sequence: TGTGCCTGGAAGGCGAATAGCGGGTTATACGAGCAGTACTTC.